A selection of T cell receptor beta chains follows, all from one sample in a study of shared clonotypes between healthy human individuals. Repertoires were generated with immunoSEQ multiplex PCR, while TCRdb's copy carries only in-frame clones and drops some. Of 2 million to 2.5 million clones listed, 80% to 95% were seen once; the top ten hold 0.37%. The sample consisted of naive CD4+ T cells from PBMCs. The source is a young man in good health. Some clones in this sample may be carry-over from other donors' samples. CDR3s include the opening cysteine and the closing phenylalanine or tryptophan. Size tells how often a clone was seen (once, few, many) or the class of an expanded clone, and some rows leave it out.

>few|TRBJ2-6|TRBV19
CASSIWGSGANVLTF
>-|TRBJ1-2|TRBV4-1
CASSQQGWGYGYTF
>-|TRBJ2-1|TRBV7-2
CASSLESSYNEQFF
>-|TRBJ2-3|TRBV18
CASSPPGGSTDTQYF
>-|TRBJ2-3|TRBV5-1
CASSLGAGTGTGDTDTQYF
>-|TRBJ2-7|TRBV28
CASSLSLAGVEQYF
>-|TRBJ1-2|TRBV5-8
CASSAGANNYGYTF
>-|TRBJ1-5|TRBV28
CASTSGTSFVYSNQPQHF
>-|TRBJ1-5|TRBV27
CASSLRFGQRQPQHF
>-|TRBJ2-2|TRBV11-3
CASSPSGLADTGELFF
>-|TRBJ2-2|TRBV7-3
CASSLTAQRVNTGELFF
>-|TRBJ2-5|TRBV29-1
CSVDRGGGETQYF
>-|TRBJ2-7|TRBV7-2
CASSVADSYEQYF
>-|TRBJ1-2|TRBV9
CASSVPGPKTF
>-|TRBJ1-1|TRBV7-9
CASSSRTGGGTEAFF
>-|TRBJ1-1|TRBV18
CASSPGQALNTEAFF
>once|TRBJ1-6|TRBV28
CASTTTGDNSPLHF
>-|TRBJ2-7|TRBV4-3
CASSQEAQGRTYEQYF
>once|TRBJ2-2|TRBV6-1
CASSETDTGELFF
>-|TRBJ1-2|TRBV7-2
CASSTPGTGYTF
>-|TRBJ2-5|TRBV7-3
CASGRDREETQYF
>-|TRBJ2-3|TRBV5-1
CASSLGQGGDTQYF
>once|TRBJ2-7|TRBV10-3
CAISESIAGVYEQYF
>few|TRBJ2-7|TRBV9
CASSPSGTERYEQYF
>-|TRBJ2-3|TRBV4-1
CASTEADSGGGDTQYF
>once|TRBJ2-6|TRBV6-1
CASSALDRSGANVLTF
>-|TRBJ1-1|TRBV7-9
CASSLGTAEAFF